This section outlines one TCR beta chain sequence together with its context. Its target is unknown. The sample originates from a study of OX40 agonist ivuxolimab in advanced cancers. Overall study context: Of mixed ages from about 20 to 90 and averaging roughly 60 years, the group was about 86% male. Anti-PD-1, anti-PD-L1 or anti-CTLA-4 therapy given earlier was allowed, and roughly 40% had some.

Regarding the study as a whole: Certain nonresponding patients likewise had low normalized T-cell clonal expansion.

Germline CDR1 and CDR2: LNHNV and YYDKDF (reference sequence). This CDR3 is 18 amino acids long. With V trimmed by 1 base and J by 2 bases, 10 bases remained unmatched. Repertoires were generated with immunoSEQ multiplex PCR, while TCRdb's copy carries only in-frame clones and drops some. The top ten hold approximately 1.5% of the sample, which has about 53,000 clones, around nine tenths seen once. The chain couples TRBV15 to TRBJ2-5; 10 positions agree with TRBD2. This sequence was found in an adult with an advanced solid tumor such as melanoma, head and neck, liver or kidney cancer. This specimen consisted of CD4+ or CD8+ T cells sorted from blood, obtained in a trial of the OX40 agonist ivuxolimab. Written as DNA, the CDR3 is TGTGCCACCAGCAGAGCCCATCCGCTAGCGGGGGAGCAAGAGACCCAGTACTTC. Encoded protein: CATSRAHPLAGEQETQYF.